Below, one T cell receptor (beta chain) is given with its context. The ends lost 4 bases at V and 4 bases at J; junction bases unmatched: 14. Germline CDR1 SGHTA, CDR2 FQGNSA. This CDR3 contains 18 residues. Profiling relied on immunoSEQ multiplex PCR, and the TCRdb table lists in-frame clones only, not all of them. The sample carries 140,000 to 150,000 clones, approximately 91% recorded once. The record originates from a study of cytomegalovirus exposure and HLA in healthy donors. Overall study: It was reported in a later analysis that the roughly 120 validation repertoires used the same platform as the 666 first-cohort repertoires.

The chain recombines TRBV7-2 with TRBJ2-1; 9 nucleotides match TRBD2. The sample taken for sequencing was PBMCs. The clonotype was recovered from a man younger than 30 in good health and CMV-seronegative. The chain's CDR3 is CASSSLGSGGPKYNEQFF. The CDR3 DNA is TGTGCCAGCAGCTCCCTCGGGAGCGGGGGGCCGAAATACAATGAGCAGTTCTTC.